This T cell receptor beta chain was documented in a study of T cells in Graves' hyperthyroidism and ophthalmopathy. Graves' hyperthyroidism showing no ophthalmopathy progression within 18 months was considered stable. Researchers barred patients who had uncontrolled infection, other autoimmune disease, pregnancy or lactation. The germline gives CDR1 SNHLY, CDR2 FYNNEI. This CDR3 region has 14 residues. The V end was cut by 6 bases, the J end by 4 bases, with 13 bases between. Regions amplified from RNA transcripts were the TCR beta CDR3 regions. RT-PCR in the first round (using the HTBI primer set) targeted the TCR CDR3. MiXCR, applied by TCRdb to the multiplex PCR reads, yields one record per CDR3 protein. The sample has roughly 300,000 distinct CDR3 sequences; 15% to 20% are singletons. This clonotype was detected ten times or more. The antigen remains undetermined. Broader study findings: Blood shared most expanded thyroid clonotypes above 0.001.

The clonotype comes from a woman between 45 and 60 years old with Graves' hyperthyroidism. J is TRBJ2-1 and V is TRBV2, with D unresolved. The sequencing input was blood. The CDR3 DNA is TGTGCCAGCAGGAAGATGTACGGATACAATGAGCAGTTCTTC. Amino acids: CASRKMYGYNEQFF.